This T cell receptor (beta chain) is from a study of blood T cell repertoires in COVID-19. Some clones are missing from TCRdb's copy, which holds only in-frame ones; the method was immunoSEQ multiplex PCR. The sample has 25,000 to 35,000 clones, around 86% seen once; the top ten hold 20% to 30%. This receptor was identified in a human donor in a cohort sampled during active COVID-19. Sequencing was performed on peripheral blood.

Here the CDR3 reads CASSLASGGENSDTQYF. In DNA form, the CDR3 reads TGTGCCAGCAGCTTGGCTAGCGGGGGGGAAAACTCAGATACGCAGTATTTT. This chain links TRBV7-9 with TRBJ2-3, with 12 positions matching TRBD2. Germline CDR1 reads SEHNR; CDR2 reads FQNEAQ (reference sequence). The CDR3 extends over 17 amino acids. Germline trimming cut 3 bases from V and 4 bases from J; bases unmatched to any gene: 8.